This section outlines one T cell receptor beta chain sequence together with its context. Its target antigen remains unknown. The sample holds no much larger clone one base away, and base qualities are not on file. In the ViraFEST assay, PBMC were stimulated with viral peptide pools, and TCR sequencing was then used to find antigen-specific CD4+ T cell clonotypes based on their expansion. After about 9 days of culture, CD4+ T cells were isolated with the EasySep CD4+ T cell isolation kit. Convalescent patients had PCR-confirmed SARS-CoV-2 infection between March and December 2020, before Alpha, Beta and Delta variants emerged in the United States. Two million PBMC per well were cultured with approximately 10 ug/ml peptides in IMDM containing roughly 5% human AB serum, about 9.6 IU/ml IL-2 and gentamicin. An HIV-1 Nef peptide pool served as the negative control culture condition. On days 3 and 7, half of the culture medium was replaced with fresh IL-2-containing medium. Each peptide stimulation condition was cultured in triplicate wells unless otherwise noted. PBMC were separated from whole blood using Ficoll-Paque Plus gradient centrifugation and were then either cryopreserved at -140C or used fresh. Genomic DNA was extracted from cultured CD4+ T cells with the QIAamp micro DNA kit.

This sample stems from a study of vaccination effects on CD4 cells after COVID-19 (dated by TCRdb to 2022 to 2024). Background for the entire study: Participants received two doses of either the BNT162b2 or the mRNA-1273 mRNA SARS-CoV-2 vaccine. Altogether, about 10 COVID-19 convalescent patients and 4 SARS-CoV-2-naive healthy vaccine recipients made up the full study. The Oncomine TCR Beta short-read assay on an Illumina iSeq 100 was used to sequence cultures from other donors in the study. SARS-CoV-2 spike-specific CD4+ TCR repertoires were compared before and after mRNA vaccination in COVID-19 convalescent patients and in infection-naive vaccine recipients. In a couple of convalescent patients, pre-vaccine samples were collected 16 days and one week ahead of the first dose, 142 and 148 days after COVID-19 diagnosis.

Here is what the overall study found, with its caveats: Clones induced by infection and clones induced by vaccination both contracted markedly at late timepoints after vaccination, which fits with T cell responses waning over time. For convalescent patients, new clones induced by the vaccine made up most of the post-vaccine spike-reactive repertoire, and these new clones were largely distinct from the clones induced by infection. Only a small number of convalescent patients were included, and no early post-infection timepoints were available, which limited the study.

Including cysteine and phenylalanine, the CDR3 has 15 amino acids. The DNA shown is the 45-base CDR3, in frame from base 1. The germline V gene sets CDR1 to SGHDT and CDR2 to YYEEEE. Deletion took 6 bases off V and 1 base off J, with a span of 17 bases between the germline ends. Library prep was done by the immunoSEQ multiplex PCR assay. TCR beta CDR3 sequencing was performed on DNA from the cultured, isolated CD4+ T cells. The source study handled its data this way. Non-productive TCR sequences were removed and reads were trimmed to the CDR3 region, keeping CDR3s of at least 7 amino acids. The MANAFEST web app was used to pick out antigen-specific clonotypes by comparing their expansion in peptide wells with that in reference cultures. To be called positive, a clone needed expansion at FDR<0.05 compared with the reference and with all other wells, an odds ratio greater than 5, and a frequency greater than 0.1% in two replicate wells. Clonotypes significantly expanded in SARS-CoV-2 spike wells and in at least one common cold coronavirus spike condition were defined as cross-reactive. CDR3 similarity was assessed by Levenshtein distance with the stringdist R package, and unrooted trees were built with ape in R 3.6.1. Imported from immuneACCESS, the table was reduced by TCRdb to in-frame sequences with V and J called. These copies leave out some clones; in studies compared against another copy, an unresolved V gene accounts for under half, and the cause of the remainder is not known. V and J calls and clone size are given by that table; D and trimming were obtained from the DNA. This sample comprises tens of thousands of clones, around three quarters of them detected only once. Of the sample, over 5% falls within the top ten clones.

This sequence uses TRBV5-6 and TRBJ2-7, with no confident D gene call. Material: CD4+ T cells from PBMCs cultured with HIV peptides, obtained before COVID-19 vaccination. The cell subset or site label, read with the paper, signifies: HIV-1 Nef peptide pool negative control/reference culture. This TCR was sampled from a human donor who had a prior SARS-CoV-2 infection. The nucleotide sequence reads TGTGCCAGCACCTCCCGCAAAGACCTTTCCTACGAGCAGTACTTC. Its coded protein is CASTSRKDLSYEQYF.